Listed here is a single TCR beta chain. The sample originates from a study of T cell changes during pregnancy in multiple sclerosis. Germline CDR1 is SNHLY and CDR2 is FYNNEI. The V and J ends lost 7 bases and 2 bases, in that order; junction bases with no gene match: 11. This CDR3 is 17 amino acids long. Assay: immunoSEQ multiplex PCR; the TCRdb copy retains only in-frame clones and omits some. The repertoire holds around 78,000 clones, with 91% as singletons. The receptor comes from a female donor in good health, enrolled as a control in a pregnancy study. The material was peripheral blood, obtained in the third trimester of pregnancy. The chain has TRBV2 and TRBJ1-6; 7 nucleotides match TRBD1. The CDR3 here is CASILTGDRTYNSPLHF. The CDR3 DNA reads as TGTGCCAGCATTCTAACGGGGGACAGAACCTATAATTCACCCCTCCACTTT.